The T cell receptor (beta chain) under discussion was sequenced for a study of molecular identifiers for immune sequencing clone quantification. Study results and caveats: Effector cells kept over 98% of their molecules in clones above 20 RNA copies, while naive cells kept under 1% there.

Libraries of naive CD8 cells were prepared from around 18,000 to 910,000 sorted cells using 10%, 30% or 50% RNA. The CD8+CD4-CCR7+CD45RA+ phenotype defined the sorted naive CD8 T cells. Germline V gene data show CDR1 as SEHNR and CDR2 as FQNEAQ (reference sequence). V gave up 4 bases and J gave up 7 bases, with 8 bases separating them. The CDR3 consists of 11 residues. Ten or more counts support this clonotype. As yet, its antigen is unknown. Preparation methods for the bulk TCR libraries were those previously described, with listed TCR primers. TCRdb called the PCR reads again in MiXCR, with one record for every CDR3 protein. This sample has 400,000 to 600,000 distinct CDR3 sequences, with over 20% found just once.

This sequence joins TRBV7-9 and TRBJ2-7; TRBD2 is a possible D gene (5 bases). Material: naive CD8+ T cells from blood, with Jurkat cell RNA spiked in. The subset was: FACS-sorted CD8+CD4-CCR7+CD45RA+ naive T cells. This sequence originates from a human donor in good health. Some libraries in this study had Jurkat cell RNA spiked in. The DNA for the CDR3 is TGTGCCAGCAGCTCCTCGGGGGAGCAGTACTTC. It is translated as CASSSSGEQYF.